One sample yielded the 27 T cell receptor beta chains listed below, sequenced in a study of control samples from healthy donors and cancer patients. Sequencing used immunoSEQ multiplex PCR; TCRdb keeps in-frame clones, though not all of them. The data contain roughly 41,000 clones, about 94% of them singletons. Input material: blood. The source is a man aged 55 to 70 in good health.

This clone is a singleton in its sample. The chain carries TRBV5-4 and TRBJ2-2; 10 nucleotides align to TRBD1. Germline V gene data show CDR1 as SGHNT and CDR2 as YYREEE (reference sequence). This CDR3 region has 14 residues. The trim removed 9 bases at V and 1 base at J, leaving 3 bases unmatched. The CDR3 coding sequence is TGTGCCACCGACAGGGGGCTGAACACCGGGGAGCTGTTTTTT. Translation: CATDRGLNTGELFF.

The rearrangement joins TRBV24-1 to TRBJ2-1; 9 bases are shared with TRBD1. The trim removed 4 bases at V and 3 bases at J, leaving 6 bases unmatched. The CDR3 runs 16 residues. CDR1 is KGHDR and CDR2 is SFDVKD in the germline V gene. CDR3 nucleotide sequence: TGTGCCACCAGTGACTCACAGGGGGCTAGCTACAATGAGCAGTTCTTC. Translated, it gives CATSDSQGASYNEQFF.

The chain is built from TRBV3-1 (or the pseudogene TRBV3-2) and TRBJ2-7; 8 bases match TRBD2. The CDR3 has 13 amino acids. The germline CDR1 and CDR2 sequences are LGHDT and YNNKEL (reference sequence). V lost 4 bases, J lost 6 bases, and 5 bases stayed unmatched. CDR3 sequence (DNA): TGTGCCAGCAGCCGGACGGGAGGGGGCGAGCAGTACTTC. Translating it yields CASSRTGGGEQYF.

V gene TRBV19 combines with J gene TRBJ2-1; TRBD1 matches 7 bases. Per germline, CDR1 LNHDA and CDR2 SQIVND (reference sequence). The trim removed 2 bases at V and 6 bases at J, leaving 7 bases unmatched. The CDR3 covers 15 residues. CDR3 in amino acids: CASSIQTGSGNEQFF. The CDR3 nucleotides are TGTGCCAGTAGTATACAGACAGGGTCGGGCAATGAGCAGTTCTTC.

This chain joins TRBV18 and TRBJ1-2; 9 positions match TRBD1. V lost 3 bases, J lost 6 bases, and 2 bases stayed unmatched. The germline V gene has CDR1 KGHSH and CDR2 LQKENI. This CDR3 region has 13 residues. The CDR3 sequence is CASSPDRGDGYTF. The CDR3 DNA sequence: TGTGCCAGCTCACCGGACAGGGGAGATGGCTACACCTTC.

This rearrangement joins TRBV7-8 to TRBJ2-7; 7 bases line up with TRBD1. Trimming at V came to 5 bases and at J to 6 bases, leaving 4 bases not matched to a gene. The CDR3 totals 12 residues. CDR1 is SGHVS, CDR2 FQNEAQ, per germline. The CDR3 region is CASSKGGPEQYF. The CDR3 DNA reads as TGTGCCAGCAGCAAAGGGGGCCCCGAGCAGTACTTC. The variable domain in full, completed from reference TRBV7-8 and TRBJ2-7, reads GAGVSQSPRYKVAKRGQDVALRCDPISGHVSLFWYQQALGQGPEFLTYFQNEAQLDKSGLPSDRFFAERPEGSVSTLKIQRTQQEDSAVYLCASSKGGPEQYFGPGTRLTVT.

The chain couples TRBV7-3 to TRBJ1-5, with D hard to call. Germline CDR1 SGHTA, CDR2 FQGTGA. This CDR3 has 13 amino acids. The V and J ends lost 4 bases and 7 bases respectively, with 11 bases between them. This chain's CDR3 is CASSYFEGQPQHF. The CDR3 DNA reads as TGTGCCAGCAGCTATTTTGAGGGACAGCCCCAGCATTTT.

This clone has just a few counts. The chain links TRBV3-1 (or the pseudogene TRBV3-2) to TRBJ1-4, with D maybe TRBD1 (6 bases). Trimming removed 6 bases at V and 7 bases at J, with 18 bases between. The CDR3 is 15 amino acids. CDR1 and CDR2 from the germline V gene are LGHDT and YNNKEL (reference sequence). CDR3 DNA: TGTGCCAGCAGTCGGAGCACAGGGAAGGGTGAAAAACTGTTTTTT. This codes for CASSRSTGKGEKLFF.

This clone has only one observation. The genes are TRBV7-3 and TRBJ1-1; D is unresolved. CDR3 length: 15 amino acids. Trimming shortened V by 3 bases and J by 4 bases, and 15 bases separated the two germline ends. CDR1 and CDR2 from the germline V gene are SGHTA and FQGTGA. The DNA of the CDR3 is TGTGCCAGCAGCTTCGTAGAAACTGGTGGCACTGAAGCTTTCTTT. Protein sequence: CASSFVETGGTEAFF. The complete variable domain, with remaining parts taken from reference TRBV7-3 and TRBJ1-1, reads GAGVSQTPSNKVTEKGKYVELRCDPISGHTALYWYRQSLGQGPEFLIYFQGTGAADDSGLPNDRFFAVRPEGSVSTLKIQRTERGDSAVYLCASSFVETGGTEAFFGQGTRLTVV.

The chain links TRBV19 to TRBJ2-1, with D perhaps TRBD2 (5 bases). This CDR3 contains 14 residues. The germline gives CDR1 LNHDA, CDR2 SQIVND (reference sequence). V lost 7 bases and J 2 bases, leaving 12 bases between the germline ends. The chain's CDR3 is CASTPGLPYNEQFF. In DNA, the CDR3 is TGTGCCAGTACCCCCGGACTTCCCTACAATGAGCAGTTCTTC.

This clone showed up just once. The rearrangement joins TRBV11-2 to TRBJ2-7, with TRBD2 identical over 14 bases. Looked up from germline, CDR1 is SGHAT and CDR2 is FQNNGV. This CDR3 is built from 18 residues. V lost 4 bases and J lost 2; bases outside the gene matches: 10. The CDR3 here is CASSSGTSGSFQTYEQYF. CDR3 sequence (DNA): TGTGCCAGCAGCTCTGGGACTAGCGGGAGCTTCCAGACCTACGAGCAGTACTTC.

J is TRBJ2-7 and V is TRBV24-1; 8 nucleotides agree with TRBD1. The CDR3 sequence is 17 residues long. V lost 7 bases to trimming and J lost 6 bases; unmatched junction nucleotides: 19. Germline assignment: CDR1 KGHDR and CDR2 SFDVKD. The CDR3 nucleotides read TGTGCCACCAGCCCCCCCCCGGGAACAGGGGGAGAGGGCGAGCAGTACTTC. Translating gives CATSPPPGTGGEGEQYF.

The chain couples TRBV30 to TRBJ2-3; TRBD1 matches at 10 bases. Germline CDR1 is GTSNPN and CDR2 is SVGIG (reference sequence). The CDR3 contains 12 residues. V dropped 3 bases and J dropped 12; count of bases not matched to a gene: 6. CDR3 amino acids: CAWSEGQGPQYF. The CDR3 nucleotides read TGTGCCTGGAGCGAGGGACAGGGGCCCCAGTATTTT.

This chain joins TRBV27 and TRBJ1-4; tentatively, D is TRBD1 (6 bases). CDR1 is MNHEY and CDR2 is SMNVEV in the germline V gene (reference sequence). There are 17 residues in the CDR3. Trimming stripped 1 base from V and 0 bases from J, with 12 bases between. In nucleotides, the CDR3 is TGTGCCAGCAGTTTATATTCCAGGGGTACAACTAATGAAAAACTGTTTTTT. Translation: CASSLYSRGTTNEKLFF.

This sequence joins TRBV5-1 and TRBJ1-5; D possibly corresponds to TRBD1 (6 bases). The CDR3 sequence is 13 residues long. Trimming shortened V by 4 bases and J by 4 bases, and 9 bases separated the two germline ends. Germline V gene lookup returns CDR1 SGHRS and CDR2 YFSETQ. As DNA, the CDR3 is TGCGCCAGCAGCCAAGGACAGAATCAGCCCCAGCATTTT. Protein: CASSQGQNQPQHF. The full variable domain, completed using reference TRBV5-1 and TRBJ1-5, is KAGVTQTPRYLIKTRGQQVTLSCSPISGHRSVSWYQQTPGQGLQFLFEYFSETQRNKGNFPGRFSGRQFSNSRSEMNVSTLELGDSALYLCASSQGQNQPQHFGDGTRLSIL.

The chain links TRBV18 to TRBJ1-2; the D gene is possibly TRBD1 (5 bases). The germline V gene encodes CDR1 KGHSH and CDR2 LQKENI. Trimming took off 3 bases at V and 8 bases at J, with 16 bases between the two ends. The CDR3 extends over 14 amino acids. The chain's CDR3 is CASSPGPSPYGYTF. Written as DNA, the CDR3 is TGTGCCAGCTCACCGGGGCCGAGCCCGTACGGCTACACCTTC. The full variable domain, completed using reference TRBV18 and TRBJ1-2, is NAGVMQNPRHLVRRRGQEARLRCSPMKGHSHVYWYRQLPEEGLKFMVYLQKENIIDESGMPKERFSAEFPKEGPSILRIQQVVRGDSAAYFCASSPGPSPYGYTFGSGTRLTVV.

This sequence joins TRBV5-6 and TRBJ2-7; 7 bases fit TRBD1. This CDR3 spans 14 amino acids. J gave up 4 bases and V 4 bases, and 8 bases lay outside the gene matches. CDR1 and CDR2 from the germline V gene are SGHDT and YYEEEE. The CDR3 DNA is TGTGCCAGCAGCCCCTGGACAGGACCGTACGAGCAGTACTTC. It is translated as CASSPWTGPYEQYF.

In its sample, this clone was seen once. V and J are TRBV27 and TRBJ1-2; TRBD1 is a possible D gene (5 bases). The CDR3 has 13 amino acids. In germline, CDR1 is MNHEY, CDR2 SMNVEV (reference sequence). The V end was cut by 2 bases, the J end by 8 bases, with 12 bases between. The CDR3 is CASSLDSFGGYTF. Here the CDR3 DNA reads TGTGCCAGCAGTTTAGACAGCTTCGGGGGCTACACCTTC.

Note on this clone: A read error may account for a junction end that differs from germline. V is TRBV4-1 and J is TRBJ2-3, with a tentative D call TRBD1 (6 bases). Germline CDR1 reads MGHRA; CDR2 reads YSYEKL. The CDR3 covers 14 residues. The CDR3 DNA reads TGCGCCAGCACCCAAGTACAGGGCCCAGATACGCAGTATTTT. Amino acid sequence: CASTQVQGPDTQYF.

V usage is TRBV27 and J usage is TRBJ2-5, with 8 bases aligning to TRBD2. V lost 2 bases to trimming and J lost 5 bases; unmatched junction nucleotides: 10. CDR1 is MNHEY and CDR2 is SMNVEV in the germline V gene (reference sequence). This CDR3 contains 16 residues. The CDR3 DNA reads as TGTGCCAGCAGTTTAGGCAGCGGGAGAAGGCGGGAGACCCAGTACTTC. Translating it yields CASSLGSGRRRETQYF.

The chain recombines TRBV28 with TRBJ2-2; 11 nucleotides agree with TRBD1. The CDR3 spans 14 residues. CDR1 and CDR2 (germline): MDHEN, SYDVKM. The V gene end was trimmed by 6 bases and the J gene end by 8 bases; junction bases not matched to a gene: 5. The CDR3 here is CASRRTGGDGELFF. The CDR3 region has the DNA TGTGCCAGCAGAAGGACAGGGGGCGATGGGGAGCTGTTTTTT.

V usage is TRBV29-1 and J usage is TRBJ1-4; D remains ambiguous. Per germline, CDR1 SQVTM and CDR2 ANQGSEA. This CDR3 is built from 12 residues. Trimming cost V 4 bases and J 2 bases, with 5 bases left between them. The CDR3 loop is CSVAGTNEKLFF. The CDR3 DNA reads as TGCAGCGTTGCCGGGACTAATGAAAAACTGTTTTTT.

The chain is built from TRBV9 and TRBJ1-3, with D possibly being TRBD1 (6 bases). Germline CDR1 SGDLS, CDR2 YYNGEE. Trimming left V 6 bases short and J 2 bases short, with 15 bases between. CDR3 length: 15 residues. The DNA of the CDR3 is TGTGCCAGCACCGGGACAAAAAAGACTGGAAACACCATATATTTT. This gives the protein CASTGTKKTGNTIYF.

The V and J genes are TRBV6-5 and TRBJ2-1; the D is unclear. V was cut by 3 bases and J by 0 bases, with 12 bases left in between. The length of the CDR3 is 16 residues. Germline assignment: CDR1 MNHEY and CDR2 SVGAGI. The CDR3 protein is CASSYFSPGSYNEQFF. The DNA for the CDR3 is TGTGCCAGCAGTTATTTCTCGCCCGGCTCCTACAATGAGCAGTTCTTC.

The chain recombines TRBV19 with TRBJ2-3, with 8 bases that match TRBD2. Trimming cost V 7 bases and J 2 bases; bases outside gene matches: 8. The germline V gene has CDR1 LNHDA and CDR2 SQIVND (reference sequence). The CDR3 runs 15 residues. The CDR3 sequence: CASTRRGLDTDTQYF. The CDR3 DNA is TGTGCCAGTACCCGGCGGGGACTAGACACAGATACGCAGTATTTT.

The CDR3 spells CASSQPHRDNSTDTQYF. In nucleotides, the CDR3 is TGCGCCAGCAGTCAACCCCACCGGGACAACAGCACAGATACGCAGTATTTT. V and J are TRBV23-1 and TRBJ2-3, with D possibly being TRBD1 (6 bases). TRBV23-1 is assigned to the ORF class and has an uncertain function. The CDR3 has 17 residues. Trimming shortened V by 2 bases and J by 0 bases, and 15 bases separated the two germline ends.

The chain combines TRBV7-9 with TRBJ2-3, with 7 positions matching TRBD2. Germline CDR1 SEHNR, CDR2 FQNEAQ (reference sequence). The CDR3 is 16 residues long. With V trimmed by 2 bases and J by 5 bases, 10 bases remained unmatched. CDR3 amino acids: CASSLPSGWAEDTQYF. The CDR3 DNA follows: TGTGCCAGCAGCTTACCTAGCGGTTGGGCGGAAGATACGCAGTATTTT.